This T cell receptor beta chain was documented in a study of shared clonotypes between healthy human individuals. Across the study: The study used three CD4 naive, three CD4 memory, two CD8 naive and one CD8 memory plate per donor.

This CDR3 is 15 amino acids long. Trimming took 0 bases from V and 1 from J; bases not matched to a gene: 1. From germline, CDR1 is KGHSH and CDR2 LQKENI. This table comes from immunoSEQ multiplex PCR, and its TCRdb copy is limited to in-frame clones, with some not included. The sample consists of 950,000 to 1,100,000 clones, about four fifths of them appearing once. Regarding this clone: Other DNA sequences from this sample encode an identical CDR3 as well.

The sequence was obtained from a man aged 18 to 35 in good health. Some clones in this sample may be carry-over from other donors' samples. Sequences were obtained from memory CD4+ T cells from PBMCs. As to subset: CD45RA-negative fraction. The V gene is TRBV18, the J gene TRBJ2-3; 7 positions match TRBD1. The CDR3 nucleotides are TGTGCCAGCTCACCACCAGGGGGCGGCACAGATACGCAGTATTTT. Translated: CASSPPGGGTDTQYF.